The T cell receptor beta chain described here comes from a study of cytomegalovirus exposure and HLA in healthy donors. General study points: The CMV antigen specificity of a few CMV-associated chains was confirmed through in vitro analysis.

Remarks on this clone: Its antigen is still unknown.

The germline CDR1 and CDR2 sequences are GTSNPN and SVGIG (reference sequence). With 5 bases clipped from V and 5 bases from J, the junction kept 16 bases outside the gene matches. The CDR3 covers 16 residues. Data came from immunoSEQ multiplex PCR; TCRdb stores just in-frame clones and leaves some out. The sample lists 55,000 to 70,000 clones; around 90% were seen once. The receptor's source is a woman aged 25-40 years in good health and CMV-seronegative. This chain joins TRBV30 and TRBJ2-3, with 7 bases that match TRBD2. The sample consisted of PBMCs. The chain's CDR3 is CAWCCRRGTPEDTQYF. The CDR3 coding sequence is TGTGCCTGGTGTTGCCGGCGGGGGACCCCCGAAGATACGCAGTATTTT.